Shown below are 28 T cell receptor beta chains from a single sample sequenced in a study of blood T cell repertoires in COVID-19. The table came from immunoSEQ multiplex PCR; TCRdb's copy has only in-frame clones and leaves some out. The data show under 400,000 clones, with roughly 87% seen just once and 3% to 4% held by the top ten. Material: peripheral blood. These receptor sequences come from a woman aged 60-75 years with COVID-19, enrolled during active disease.

The sample holds a few counts of this clone. Other DNA sequences in the same sample also yield this CDR3. The chain joins TRBV18 to TRBJ1-1, with D uncertain. The CDR3 is 13 residues long. From germline, CDR1 is KGHSH and CDR2 LQKENI. Trimming left V 2 bases short and J 1 base short, with 5 bases between. DNA of the CDR3: TGTGCCAGCTCACCAGCAGGGAACACTGAAGCTTTCTTT. It is translated as CASSPAGNTEAFF.

J is TRBJ2-1 and V is TRBV4-2; 9 bases align to TRBD2. Germline V lookup: CDR1 LGHNA, CDR2 YNFKEQ. With V trimmed by 0 bases and J by 3 bases, 6 bases remained unmatched. This CDR3 contains 17 residues. CDR3 coding DNA: TGTGCCAGCAGCCAAGATGAGCGGGGGGACCTCTACAATGAGCAGTTCTTC. Translated: CASSQDERGDLYNEQFF.

This clone showed up just a few times. The gene calls are TRBV2 and TRBJ1-2; 9 bases agree with TRBD1. CDR3 length: 12 amino acids. J gave up 7 bases and V 6 bases, and 3 bases lay outside the gene matches. Germline assignment: CDR1 SNHLY and CDR2 FYNNEI. As DNA, the CDR3 is TGTGCCAGCAGGGGACAGGGAGCTGGCTACACCTTC. Its protein is CASRGQGAGYTF.

About this clone: The sample contains more than one DNA sequence encoding this CDR3. The V and J genes are TRBV12-3 or TRBV12-4 and TRBJ2-1, with 7 bases lining up with TRBD2. The CDR3 contains 12 residues. Trimming cost V 6 bases and J 7 bases; bases outside gene matches: 3. Written as DNA, the CDR3 is TGTGCCAGCAGCACCGGGGGGAATGAGCAGTTCTTC. Translating gives CASSTGGNEQFF.

The chain carries TRBV2 and TRBJ1-5, with TRBD1 identical over 11 bases. The CDR3 spans 15 residues. V was pared by 7 bases and J by 7 bases, with 9 bases of the junction left unmatched. The germline gives CDR1 SNHLY, CDR2 FYNNEI. CDR3 in DNA: TGTGCCAGCAACCCCGGGACAGGGGGTCGGCAGCCCCAGCATTTT. The encoded protein is CASNPGTGGRQPQHF.

The rearrangement uses TRBV18 and TRBJ1-1; D is unclear. This CDR3 comprises 15 residues. Trimming pared 6 bases from V and 3 bases from J, leaving 17 bases between. Per germline, CDR1 KGHSH and CDR2 LQKENI. The CDR3 here is CASSLTWEGDTEAFF. The DNA for the CDR3 is TGTGCCAGCTCTCTCACCTGGGAGGGTGACACTGAAGCTTTCTTT.

The chain links TRBV28 to TRBJ2-2; 8 nucleotides line up with TRBD2. Germline CDR1 and CDR2: MDHEN and SYDVKM. Unmatched junction bases numbered 15, after V lost 3 bases and J lost 6 bases. CDR3 size: 18 residues. CDR3 DNA: TGTGCCAGCAGTTTGCCTCTCGGGGGGGGGCGAGACTCCGGGGAGCTGTTTTTT. Translation gives CASSLPLGGGRDSGELFF.

The chain has TRBV12-3 or TRBV12-4 and TRBJ1-2; 8 bases match TRBD1. This CDR3 region has 12 residues. The junction had 5 bases not matched to a gene; V was cut back by 4 bases and J by 10 bases. The chain's CDR3 is CASSWDRRYYTF. In nucleotides, the CDR3 is TGTGCCAGCAGTTGGGACAGGAGATACTACACCTTC.

The chain joins TRBV3-1 (or the pseudogene TRBV3-2) to TRBJ2-7; 7 bases are a match to TRBD1. The CDR3 is 13 residues long. The ends lost 4 bases at V and 3 bases at J; junction bases unmatched: 3. Germline CDR1 and CDR2: LGHDT and YNNKEL (reference sequence). CDR3 in amino acids: CASSPGTVYEQYF. The CDR3 nucleotides are TGTGCCAGCAGCCCTGGGACAGTCTACGAGCAGTACTTC.

This sequence joins TRBV30 and TRBJ1-2; 7 bases are shared with TRBD1. The CDR3 has 13 amino acids. V was pared by 5 bases and J by 2 bases, with 5 bases of the junction left unmatched. Germline V gene data show CDR1 as GTSNPN and CDR2 as SVGIG (reference sequence). The CDR3 DNA reads TGTGCCTGGGCGACAGGGTTCAACTATGGCTACACCTTC. This gives the protein CAWATGFNYGYTF.

This clone was recorded only once. CDR3 in amino acids: CASSQDWASGNTIYF. DNA of the CDR3: TGTGCCAGCAGCCAAGATTGGGCCTCCGGAAACACCATATATTTT. The chain is built from TRBV4-2 and TRBJ1-3, with D uncertain. Trimming removed 0 bases at V and 4 bases at J, with 10 bases between. Germline values: CDR1 LGHNA, CDR2 YNFKEQ. CDR3 length equals 15 residues.

This chain joins TRBV18 and TRBJ2-1; D is possibly TRBD1 (6 bases). Germline CDR1 KGHSH, CDR2 LQKENI. CDR3 size: 15 residues. Trimming left V 3 bases short and J 7 bases short, with 16 bases between. CDR3 DNA sequence: TGTGCCAGCTCACCCGTGGCGGTAAGGGGGAATGAGCAGTTCTTC. Protein sequence: CASSPVAVRGNEQFF. The variable domain in full, completed from reference TRBV18 and TRBJ2-1, reads NAGVMQNPRHLVRRRGQEARLRCSPMKGHSHVYWYRQLPEEGLKFMVYLQKENIIDESGMPKERFSAEFPKEGPSILRIQQVVRGDSAAYFCASSPVAVRGNEQFFGPGTRLTVL.

This clone was seen more than once but under ten times. The gene calls are TRBV5-8 and TRBJ2-7; 7 bases are shared with TRBD1. J gave up 5 bases and V 0 bases, and 5 bases lay outside the gene matches. This CDR3 contains 14 residues. Germline CDR1 and CDR2: SGHTS and YDEGEE. Here the CDR3 DNA reads TGTGCCAGCAGCTTGGAGGGGGCGGCGGACGAGCAGTACTTC. Translating it yields CASSLEGAADEQYF.

The V gene is TRBV15, the J gene TRBJ1-2, with 9 bases that match TRBD1. The CDR3 consists of 16 residues. Germline loops: CDR1 LNHNV, CDR2 YYDKDF (reference sequence). V lost 2 bases, J lost 4 bases, and 8 bases stayed unmatched. CDR3 residues: CATSRPTTGGAYGYTF. The CDR3 bases are TGTGCCACCAGCAGACCAACGACAGGGGGTGCCTATGGCTACACCTTC.

The chain combines TRBV2 with TRBJ2-3, with a weak D call TRBD2 (6 bases). Between the trimmed V and J ends, which lost 7 bases and 2 bases, there was a span of 13 bases. Germline values: CDR1 SNHLY, CDR2 FYNNEI. The CDR3 is 14 amino acids. CDR3 sequence: CASTVGGATDTQYF. The CDR3 bases are TGTGCCAGCACGGTGGGGGGAGCCACAGATACGCAGTATTTT.

The V and J genes are TRBV5-8 and TRBJ2-5; 13 bases match TRBD2. Unmatched junction bases numbered 5, after V lost 4 bases and J lost 5 bases. The CDR3 runs to 15 residues. Germline V CDR1 and CDR2: SGHTS, YDEGEE. The CDR3: CASSTGLAGVETQYF. The CDR3 DNA reads TGTGCCAGCAGCACCGGACTAGCGGGGGTTGAGACCCAGTACTTC.

The gene calls are TRBV7-9 and TRBJ1-1, with D perhaps matching TRBD1 (6 bases). This CDR3 is 14 amino acids long. CDR1 and CDR2 from the germline V gene are SEHNR and FQNEAQ (reference sequence). Between the trimmed V and J ends, which lost 7 bases and 4 bases, there was a span of 16 bases. The CDR3 bases are TGTGCCAGCAACCAAAGGGGGGGGAGCACTGAAGCTTTCTTT. Translating it yields CASNQRGGSTEAFF.

This sequence joins TRBV13 and TRBJ1-2; no clear D gene. From germline, CDR1 is PRHDT and CDR2 FYEKMQ (reference sequence). V lost 5 bases and J 0 bases, leaving 16 bases between the germline ends. This CDR3 is built from 16 residues. The CDR3 region has the DNA TGTGCCAGCAGCCCGCCGGAGGTCTCAGCTAACTATGGCTACACCTTC. Its translation: CASSPPEVSANYGYTF.

The V call is TRBV10-3, the J call TRBJ1-1; 10 nucleotides match TRBD1. The CDR3 is 17 amino acids. Unmatched junction bases numbered 8, after V lost 0 bases and J lost 4 bases. Germline CDR1 reads ENHRY; CDR2 reads SYGVKD. Here the CDR3 DNA reads TGTGCCATCAGTGAGTCCTGGACAGGGGGAGGAGGCACTGAAGCTTTCTTT. Encoded protein: CAISESWTGGGGTEAFF.

The chain combines TRBV6-5 with TRBJ1-4, with TRBD1 matching over 8 bases. Germline values: CDR1 MNHEY, CDR2 SVGAGI. J was trimmed by 2 bases and V by 2 bases; bases with no gene match: 4. This CDR3 region has 16 residues. The CDR3 spells CASSYRRQGTNEKLFF. The CDR3 nucleotides are TGTGCCAGCAGTTACCGGAGACAGGGGACTAATGAAAAACTGTTTTTT.

The chain is built from TRBV18 and TRBJ2-3; D unclear. This CDR3 has 13 residues. Germline lookup yields CDR1 KGHSH and CDR2 LQKENI. V gave up 6 bases and J gave up 2 bases, with 9 bases separating them. As DNA, the CDR3 is TGTGCCAGCTCGGCGGTAGTCACAGATACGCAGTATTTT. It specifies CASSAVVTDTQYF.

The chain combines TRBV7-2 with TRBJ1-4; 7 nucleotides agree with TRBD1. The V and J ends lost 4 bases and 8 bases, in that order; junction bases with no gene match: 7. This CDR3 comprises 14 residues. CDR1 and CDR2 from the germline V gene are SGHTA and FQGNSA. Here the CDR3 DNA reads TGTGCCAGCAGCTCGACAGGGTCGGAGGAAAAACTGTTTTTT. Amino acid sequence: CASSSTGSEEKLFF. Together with reference TRBV7-2 and TRBJ1-4, the CDR3 gives the full variable domain: GAGVSQSPSNKVTEKGKDVELRCDPISGHTALYWYRQSLGQGLEFLIYFQGNSAPDKSGLPSDRFSAERTGGSVSTLTIQRTQQEDSAVYLCASSSTGSEEKLFFGSGTQLSVL.

This clone came up once. This chain links TRBV18 with TRBJ1-1, with 7 bases fitting TRBD1. V lost 2 bases, J lost 0 bases, and 9 bases stayed unmatched. Germline lookup yields CDR1 KGHSH and CDR2 LQKENI. CDR3 size: 17 residues. CDR3 sequence: CASSPSGQANVNTEAFF. As DNA, the CDR3 is TGTGCCAGCTCACCAAGTGGACAGGCTAACGTGAACACTGAAGCTTTCTTT.

In the case of this clone: Other DNA sequences of this sample code for an identical CDR3. The chain carries TRBV4-1 and TRBJ1-1; 8 bases are a match to TRBD1. There are 15 residues in the CDR3. Trimming cost V 1 base and J 1 base; bases outside gene matches: 2. Per the germline V gene, CDR1 is MGHRA and CDR2 is YSYEKL. Here the CDR3 reads CASSQGQGPNTEAFF. CDR3 nucleotides: TGCGCCAGCAGCCAAGGACAGGGGCCGAACACTGAAGCTTTCTTT.

The CDR3 nucleotides are TGTGCCAGCAGCCAAGGTAGCGGGGACCAAGAGACCCAGTACTTC. Translation gives CASSQGSGDQETQYF. This rearrangement joins TRBV4-2 to TRBJ2-5, with 8 nucleotides matching TRBD2. V shed 1 base and J 0 bases; nucleotides not matched to a gene: 1. CDR1 is LGHNA and CDR2 is YNFKEQ in the germline V gene. The CDR3 sequence is 15 residues long.

In its sample, this clone was seen once. The gene calls are TRBV5-1 and TRBJ2-7; TRBD2 matches at 12 bases. Per the germline V gene, CDR1 is SGHRS and CDR2 is YFSETQ. This CDR3 contains 18 residues. V shed 1 base, J shed 5 bases, and the junction held 13 bases outside the gene matches. In DNA form, the CDR3 reads TGCGCCAGCAGCTTGTTGGCTAGCGGGGGGGCCGGTTTAAACGAGCAGTACTTC. As protein: CASSLLASGGAGLNEQYF.

The chain uses TRBV7-3 and TRBJ2-7; 8 nucleotides line up with TRBD2. The germline V gene encodes CDR1 SGHTA and CDR2 FQGTGA. J lost 7 bases, V lost 5 bases, and 4 bases had no gene match. The CDR3 is 12 residues long. The chain's CDR3 is CASSGRGGEQYF. CDR3 sequence (DNA): TGTGCCAGCAGCGGCCGCGGGGGGGAGCAGTACTTC.

This clone has a single count. This chain links TRBV30 with TRBJ1-1, with D possibly TRBD1 on 6 matching bases. Germline assignment: CDR1 GTSNPN and CDR2 SVGIG (reference sequence). The CDR3 loop spans 11 amino acids. The CDR3 is CAGGVYTEAFF. The CDR3 coding sequence is TGTGCAGGGGGGGTGTACACTGAAGCTTTCTTT.